The 9 T cell receptor beta chains listed next were all sequenced from one sample in a study of cytomegalovirus exposure and HLA in healthy donors. The PCR employed 60 Vbeta primers together with 13 Jbeta primers. Some clones are missing from TCRdb's copy, which holds only in-frame ones; the method was immunoSEQ multiplex PCR. This table has around 200,000 clones, 70% to 75% appearing once. The specimen was PBMCs. The receptors were sampled from a male donor in good health and CMV-seronegative.

This clone was seen more than once but under ten times. V is TRBV6-6 and J is TRBJ1-2; perhaps TRBD1 as D (5 bases). CDR3 length: 11 residues. Germline-derived CDR1 and CDR2 are MNHNY and SVGAGI (reference sequence). V was pared by 7 bases and J by 5 bases, with 8 bases between. The CDR3 sequence: CASTSGYGYTF. In nucleotides, the CDR3 is TGTGCCAGCACCTCAGGGTATGGCTACACCTTC.

This clone turned up a few times. The gene calls are TRBV15 and TRBJ1-1; TRBD1 might be the D (6 bases). V was pared by 4 bases and J by 1 base, with 10 bases between. CDR1 and CDR2 (germline): LNHNV, YYDKDF (reference sequence). This CDR3 is 14 amino acids long. CDR3 protein: CATSKGVTNTEAFF. The CDR3 DNA sequence: TGTGCCACCAGCAAGGGGGTGACGAACACTGAAGCTTTCTTT.

V usage is TRBV11-3 and J usage is TRBJ2-3; TRBD2 agrees at 7 bases. V gave up 5 bases and J gave up 5 bases; unmatched junction bases: 7. Germline V gene data show CDR1 as SGHNT and CDR2 as YENEEA. This CDR3 is 14 amino acids long. CDR3 in DNA: TGTGCCAGCAGCACGGCGGGGGAGGGAGATACGCAGTATTTT. As protein: CASSTAGEGDTQYF.

The chain carries TRBV9 and TRBJ2-7, with D possibly TRBD1 on 8 matching bases. The V gene's germline CDR1 is SGDLS and CDR2 YYNGEE. This CDR3 is 14 amino acids long. The V end was cut by 4 bases, the J end by 5 bases, with 16 bases between. CDR3 in amino acids: CASSPGQGGNEQYF. As DNA, the CDR3 is TGTGCCAGCAGCCCCGGACAGGGAGGGAACGAGCAGTACTTC.

V is TRBV10-2 and J is TRBJ2-3; D may be TRBD2 (7 bases). The germline V gene encodes CDR1 WSHSY and CDR2 SAAADI. CDR3 size: 15 residues. V was trimmed by 3 bases and J by 5 bases, leaving 15 bases between them. CDR3 sequence (DNA): TGCGCCAGCAGTGAAAAGGAAGGGGGGGGAGATACGCAGTATTTT. This encodes CASSEKEGGGDTQYF.

This clone was seen more than once but under ten times. The chain has TRBV14 and TRBJ2-2; possibly TRBD2 for D (5 bases). Trimming removed 1 base from V and 5 bases from J, with 8 bases in between. CDR1 and CDR2 from the germline V gene are SGHDN and FVKESK. This CDR3 comprises 14 residues. CDR3 protein: CASSQVRATGELFF. The CDR3 region has the DNA TGTGCCAGCAGCCAAGTGAGGGCGACCGGGGAGCTGTTTTTT. The entire variable domain, with the rest obtained from reference TRBV14 and TRBJ2-2, is as follows: EAGVTQFPSHSVIEKGQTVTLRCDPISGHDNLYWYRRVMGKEIKFLLHFVKESKQDESGMPNNRFLAERTGGTYSTLKVQPAELEDSGVYFCASSQVRATGELFFGEGSRLTVL.

This chain connects TRBV27 to TRBJ2-1; D gene unclear. The CDR3 consists of 12 residues. V was trimmed by 4 bases and J by 12 bases, leaving 13 bases between them. The germline CDR1 and CDR2 sequences are MNHEY and SMNVEV (reference sequence). CDR3 nucleotide sequence: TGTGCCAGCAGTTCCTCAGTGTCCCGGCAGTTCTTC. It is translated as CASSSSVSRQFF.

This clone was counted a few times. The chain recombines TRBV19 with TRBJ1-1; no clear D. Trimming shortened V by 7 bases and J by 4 bases, and 13 bases separated the two germline ends. Germline CDR1 LNHDA, CDR2 SQIVND (reference sequence). The CDR3 totals 13 residues. CDR3 sequence: CASTNEGPTEAFF. The CDR3 DNA reads TGTGCCAGTACCAACGAGGGCCCCACTGAAGCTTTCTTT.

The J gene is TRBJ1-5, the V gene TRBV28, with D possibly being TRBD1 (5 bases). Germline CDR1 and CDR2: MDHEN and SYDVKM. Trimming left V 8 bases short and J 2 bases short, with 22 bases between. This CDR3 has 17 amino acids. The CDR3 coding sequence is TGTGCCAGCGGGATGACAGCCTCCGGGGGTGGCAATCAGCCCCAGCATTTT. Its protein is CASGMTASGGGNQPQHF. The full variable domain, completed using reference TRBV28 and TRBJ1-5, is DVKVTQSSRYLVKRTGEKVFLECVQDMDHENMFWYRQDPGLGLRLIYFSYDVKMKEKGDIPEGYSVSREKKERFSLILESASTNQTSMYLCASGMTASGGGNQPQHFGDGTRLSIL.